These 9 T cell receptor beta chains were all obtained from the same sample, sequenced in a study of regulatory T cells in long-lasting Graves disease. The TCR beta library used iRepertoire HTBI primers with Arm-PCR amplification of CDR3. TCRdb recomputed calls from the multiplex PCR reads with MiXCR, one row per CDR3 protein. The data contain hundreds of thousands of distinct CDR3 sequences, over 15% of them singletons. As to time point: newly diagnosed GD, antithyroid drugs for less than 3 months. From RNA extracted from PBMCs, the TCR library was made. The data also belong to a second study, concerning T cells in Graves' hyperthyroidism and ophthalmopathy.

The sample in question was peripheral blood mononuclear cells (PBMCs), obtained at new diagnosis, from a patient treated with antithyroid drugs. These receptors were taken from a man in his forties with Graves disease.

This clonotype was found once. The chain recombines TRBV12-3 or TRBV12-4 with TRBJ2-6; no clear D gene. The germline V and J ends were trimmed by 2 bases and 2 bases, with 16 bases remaining between them. This CDR3 has 18 amino acids. CDR3 DNA sequence: TGTGCCAGCAGTTTAATCGCGTTAGGGTACCCTGGGGCCAACGTCCTGACTTTC. Its protein product is CASSLIALGYPGANVLTF.

This chain joins TRBV19 and TRBJ1-5, with D unclear. V was cut by 3 bases and J by 0 bases, with 6 bases left in between. The CDR3 has 14 residues. Germline CDR1 reads LNHDA; CDR2 reads SQIVND (reference sequence). Here the CDR3 DNA reads TGTGCCAGTAGTATGATGAATAGCAATCAGCCCCAGCATTTT. Translated: CASSMMNSNQPQHF.

Concerning this clonotype: This CDR3 fails to terminate in the conserved phenylalanine or tryptophan, so it likely reflects a read error. The chain is built from TRBV2 and TRBJ2-7, with D perhaps given as TRBD1 or TRBD2 (6 bases each). Germline CDR1 reads SNHLY; CDR2 reads FYNNEI. V shed 4 bases and J shed 1 base, with 14 bases lying between them. The CDR3 extends over 15 amino acids. This CDR3 reads CASSGGRGGSYEQYL. The CDR3 bases are TGTGCCAGCAGTGGGGGCAGGGGAGGATCCTACGAGCAGTACCTC.

This clonotype was counted only a few times. This chain joins TRBV9 and TRBJ2-1; D is unclear. Trimming removed 0 bases from V and 10 bases from J, with 8 bases in between. The CDR3 loop spans 12 amino acids. Germline loops: CDR1 SGDLS, CDR2 YYNGEE. This CDR3 is CASSVDGWEQFF. CDR3 sequence (DNA): TGTGCCAGCAGCGTAGACGGGTGGGAGCAGTTCTTC.

About this clonotype itself: Being one base from a much bigger clone, this may be a read error. The chain joins TRBV20-1 to TRBJ2-1; possible D gene TRBD2, 6 bases. V was cut by 2 bases and J by 7 bases, with 18 bases left in between. Looked up from germline, CDR1 is DFQATT and CDR2 is SNEGSKA (reference sequence). The length of the CDR3 is 15 residues. Here the CDR3 reads CSARHLARARNEQFF. The CDR3 DNA reads TGCAGTGCTAGACACCTAGCGAGGGCCCGAAATGAGCAGTTCTTC.

This clonotype was seen repeatedly, ten times or more. The V and J genes are TRBV11-2 and TRBJ2-7; TRBD1 agrees at 10 bases. Germline V gene lookup returns CDR1 SGHAT and CDR2 FQNNGV. This CDR3 region has 16 residues. The junction had 10 bases not matched to a gene; V was cut back by 6 bases and J by 2 bases. CDR3 region: CASRKPGQGTTYEQYF. The CDR3 DNA is TGTGCCAGCAGAAAACCGGGACAGGGGACGACCTACGAGCAGTACTTC.

This clonotype was observed a few times. The gene calls are TRBV7-9 and TRBJ1-4; TRBD1 matches at 7 bases. Losses at the gene ends were 5 bases for V and 7 bases for J; bases not matched to a gene: 7. The CDR3 has 14 amino acids. Germline V gives CDR1 SEHNR, CDR2 FQNEAQ (reference sequence). CDR3 region: CASSIGQVSEKLFF. As DNA, the CDR3 is TGTGCCAGCAGCATCGGACAGGTCTCTGAAAAACTGTTTTTT.

This clonotype has a count of ten or more. This chain links TRBV20-1 with TRBJ1-1, with a tentative D call TRBD1 (6 bases). Trimming took off 2 bases at V and 2 bases at J, with 21 bases between the two ends. CDR3 length: 17 amino acids. CDR1 DFQATT and CDR2 SNEGSKA come from the germline V gene (reference sequence). CDR3 nucleotide sequence: TGCAGTGCTAGAAATCGACAGGACTCCTTATTCAACACTGAAGCTTTCTTT. Protein: CSARNRQDSLFNTEAFF.

In this sample, this clonotype turned up many times. The V gene is TRBV5-1, the J gene TRBJ2-7, with a tentative D call TRBD2 (7 bases). Trimming shortened V by 6 bases and J by 6 bases, and 22 bases separated the two germline ends. The CDR3 consists of 15 residues. The germline V gene encodes CDR1 SGHRS and CDR2 YFSETQ. This CDR3 reads CASNNIGGPLGEQYF. The DNA for the CDR3 is TGCGCCAGCAACAATATCGGGGGGCCGCTTGGCGAGCAGTACTTC.